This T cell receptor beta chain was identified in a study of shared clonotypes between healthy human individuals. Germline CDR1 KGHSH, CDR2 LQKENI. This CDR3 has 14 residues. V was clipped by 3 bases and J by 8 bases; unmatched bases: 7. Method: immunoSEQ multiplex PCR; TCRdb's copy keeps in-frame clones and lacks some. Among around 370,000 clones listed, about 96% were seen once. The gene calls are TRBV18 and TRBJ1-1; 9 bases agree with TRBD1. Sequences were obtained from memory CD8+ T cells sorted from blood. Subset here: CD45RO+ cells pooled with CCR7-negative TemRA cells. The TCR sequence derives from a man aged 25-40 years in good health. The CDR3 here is CASSPLPGQGEAFF. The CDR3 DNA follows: TGTGCCAGCTCACCGCTCCCGGGACAGGGCGAAGCTTTCTTT.